A selection of T cell receptor beta chains follows, all from one sample in a study of T cell responses to AZD1222 COVID-19 vaccine. Method: immunoSEQ multiplex PCR; TCRdb's copy keeps in-frame clones and lacks some. The table records roughly 120,000 clones, 94% of them present only once. The material sequenced was peripheral blood, taken on day 0 of AZD1222 vaccination. These receptor sequences come from an adult in good health. CDR3s include the opening cysteine and the closing phenylalanine or tryptophan. Fields, in order: clone size, V gene, CDR3 protein. A clone size is listed for some rows: how often the clone was seen (once, few, many), or a class if it is expanded.

clone_size: once; v_call: TRBV18; cdr3_aa: CASSPNPSGSFYEQFF
clone_size: .; v_call: TRBV3-1/TRBV3-2; cdr3_aa: CACRLSGFFNSPLHF
clone_size: .; v_call: TRBV6-5; cdr3_aa: CASSYSGGTGLGEQYF
clone_size: .; v_call: TRBV28; cdr3_aa: CASSPVPGATDTQYF
clone_size: .; v_call: TRBV25-1; cdr3_aa: CASIGADTDTQYF
clone_size: .; v_call: TRBV7-6; cdr3_aa: CASSLGTSSYNEQFF
clone_size: .; v_call: TRBV4-1; cdr3_aa: CASSPSSGRSYEQYF
clone_size: .; v_call: TRBV11-2; cdr3_aa: CASNQQGAGTDTQYF
clone_size: .; v_call: TRBV5-4; cdr3_aa: CASSLAGEGEKLFF
clone_size: few; v_call: TRBV6-5; cdr3_aa: CASSKPGQGTYEQYF
clone_size: .; v_call: TRBV5-1; cdr3_aa: CASSSGQVQETQYF
clone_size: .; v_call: TRBV5-4; cdr3_aa: CASGVWGLAGGPTSYEQYF
clone_size: .; v_call: TRBV9; cdr3_aa: CASSVRESEQYF
clone_size: once; v_call: TRBV5-4; cdr3_aa: CASQTRSGSLPGEQYF
clone_size: .; v_call: TRBV10-3; cdr3_aa: CAISDRSADSFYEQYF
clone_size: .; v_call: TRBV28; cdr3_aa: CASSSRGEGYGYTF
clone_size: once; v_call: TRBV19; cdr3_aa: CASSILGGTDGNEQFF
clone_size: .; v_call: TRBV2; cdr3_aa: CASRPAVSNQPQHF
clone_size: .; v_call: TRBV18; cdr3_aa: CASSSEGGESAEAFF
clone_size: .; v_call: TRBV11-2; cdr3_aa: CASSQGWAGEKLFF
clone_size: .; v_call: TRBV5-1; cdr3_aa: CASSSQEGFATEAFF
clone_size: .; v_call: TRBV21-1; cdr3_aa: CASSKRVLRSWRAGTTQETQYF
clone_size: .; v_call: TRBV6-5; cdr3_aa: CASSYSSGTLSSGYTF
clone_size: .; v_call: TRBV18; cdr3_aa: CASSPPGAGVDEQYF
clone_size: .; v_call: TRBV28; cdr3_aa: CASSLGAALWGYTF
clone_size: .; v_call: TRBV27; cdr3_aa: CASSLFGGRATDTQYF
clone_size: once; v_call: TRBV4-3; cdr3_aa: CASSQDSGETQYF
clone_size: .; v_call: TRBV5-1; cdr3_aa: CASSLDGNYGYTF
clone_size: once; v_call: TRBV12-5; cdr3_aa: CASGSLASYTDTQYF
clone_size: .; v_call: TRBV18; cdr3_aa: CASSPGALFSGYTF
clone_size: .; v_call: TRBV5-4; cdr3_aa: CASSPGDYTEAFF
clone_size: .; v_call: TRBV7-6; cdr3_aa: CASSLDRGRNQPQHF
clone_size: .; v_call: TRBV5-1; cdr3_aa: CASSLVTGRDTEAFF
clone_size: .; v_call: TRBV3-1/TRBV3-2; cdr3_aa: CASSQGIALYGYTF
clone_size: .; v_call: TRBV19; cdr3_aa: CASSSGGGYGYTF
clone_size: .; v_call: TRBV28; cdr3_aa: CASNLRQVTQPQHF
clone_size: .; v_call: TRBV4-1; cdr3_aa: CASSQDFSNEQFF
clone_size: .; v_call: TRBV14; cdr3_aa: CASSPPGGPSGANVLTF